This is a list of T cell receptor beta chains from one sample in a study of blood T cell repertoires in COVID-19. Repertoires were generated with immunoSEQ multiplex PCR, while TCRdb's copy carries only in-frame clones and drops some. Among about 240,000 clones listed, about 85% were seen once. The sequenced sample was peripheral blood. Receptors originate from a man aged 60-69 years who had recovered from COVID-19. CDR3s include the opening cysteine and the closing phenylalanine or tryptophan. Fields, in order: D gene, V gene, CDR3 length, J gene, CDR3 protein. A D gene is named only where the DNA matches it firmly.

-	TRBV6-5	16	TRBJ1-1	CASSFREPGGDTEAFF
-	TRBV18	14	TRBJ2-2	CASSPREGIGELFF
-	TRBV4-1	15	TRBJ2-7	CASSRTSLSPGEQYF
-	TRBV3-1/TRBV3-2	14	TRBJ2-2	CASSQRSRGGELFF
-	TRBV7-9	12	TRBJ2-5	CASSFGEETQYF
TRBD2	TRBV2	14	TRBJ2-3	CASSVRGYTDTQYF
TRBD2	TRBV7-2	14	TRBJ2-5	CASSPGLAMKTQYF
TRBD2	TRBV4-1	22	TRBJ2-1	CASSQEGPSGGALRMSYNEQFF
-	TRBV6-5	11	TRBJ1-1	CASIGDTEAFF
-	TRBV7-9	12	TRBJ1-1	CASSFQGIEAFF
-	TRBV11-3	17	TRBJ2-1	CASSLSWTGGRRNEQFF
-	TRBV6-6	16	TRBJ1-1	CASSYSATRRNTEAFF
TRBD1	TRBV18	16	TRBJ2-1	CASSLSTGGTYNEQFF
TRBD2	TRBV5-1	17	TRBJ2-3	CASSQSTSGGDTDTQYF
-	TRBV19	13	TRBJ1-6	CASKTGSNSPLHF
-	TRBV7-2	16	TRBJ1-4	CASSSQRWPLVEKLFF
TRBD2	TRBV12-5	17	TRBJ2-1	CASGLGLAGGPSNEQFF
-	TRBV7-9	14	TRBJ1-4	CASSLAGAGEKLFF
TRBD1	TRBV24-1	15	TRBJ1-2	CATSDRGTGGYGYTF
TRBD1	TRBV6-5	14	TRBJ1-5	CASSYDRGSQPQHF
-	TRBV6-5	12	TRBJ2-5	CASSGWEETQYF
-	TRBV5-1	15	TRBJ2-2	CASSLAGQNPGELFF
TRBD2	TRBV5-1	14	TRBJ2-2	CASRQRGDTGELFF
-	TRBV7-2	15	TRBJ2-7	CASSLDEGDTYEQYF
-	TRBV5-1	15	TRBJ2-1	CASSWLGDPNNEQFF
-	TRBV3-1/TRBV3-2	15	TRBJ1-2	CASSQDYVRNYGYTF
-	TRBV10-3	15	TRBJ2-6	CASSGLYSGANVLTF
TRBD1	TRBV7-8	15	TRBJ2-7	CASSLWDRSANEQYF
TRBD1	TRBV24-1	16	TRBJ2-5	CATSDPRTGYRETQYF
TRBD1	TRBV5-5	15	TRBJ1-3	CASSLSGGIGNTIYF
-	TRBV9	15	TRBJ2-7	CASSPLGGAAYEQYF